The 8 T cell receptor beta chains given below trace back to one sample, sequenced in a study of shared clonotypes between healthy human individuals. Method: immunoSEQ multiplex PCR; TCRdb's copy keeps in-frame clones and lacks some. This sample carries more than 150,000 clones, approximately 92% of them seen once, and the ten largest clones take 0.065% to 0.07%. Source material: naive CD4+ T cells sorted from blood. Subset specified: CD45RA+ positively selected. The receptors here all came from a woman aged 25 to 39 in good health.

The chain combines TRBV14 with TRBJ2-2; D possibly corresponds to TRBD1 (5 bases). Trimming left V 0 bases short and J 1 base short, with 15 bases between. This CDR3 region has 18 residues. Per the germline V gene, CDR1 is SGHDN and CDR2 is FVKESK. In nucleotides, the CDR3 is TGTGCCAGCAGCCAAGATAGGGGTTTCCAGGGGAACACCGGGGAGCTGTTTTTT. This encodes CASSQDRGFQGNTGELFF.

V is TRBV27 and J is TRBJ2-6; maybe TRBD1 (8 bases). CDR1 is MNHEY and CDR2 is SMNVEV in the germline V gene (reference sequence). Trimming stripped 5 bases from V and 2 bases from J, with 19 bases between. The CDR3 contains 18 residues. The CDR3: CASSQHGQGGPGANVLTF. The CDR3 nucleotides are TGTGCCAGCAGTCAACATGGACAGGGAGGGCCTGGGGCCAACGTCCTGACTTTC. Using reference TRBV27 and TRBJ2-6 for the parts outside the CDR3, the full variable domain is EAQVTQNPRYLITVTGKKLTVTCSQNMNHEYMSWYRQDPGLGLRQIYYSMNVEVTDKGDVPEGYKVSRKEKRNFPLILESPSPNQTSLYFCASSQHGQGGPGANVLTFGAGSRLTVL.

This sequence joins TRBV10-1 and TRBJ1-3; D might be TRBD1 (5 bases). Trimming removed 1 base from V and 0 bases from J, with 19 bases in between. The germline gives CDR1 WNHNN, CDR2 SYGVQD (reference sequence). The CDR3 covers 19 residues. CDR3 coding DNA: TGCGCCAGCAGTGAGTTAACCCTTCTCCAGGGAGCCTCTGGAAACACCATATATTTT. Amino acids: CASSELTLLQGASGNTIYF.

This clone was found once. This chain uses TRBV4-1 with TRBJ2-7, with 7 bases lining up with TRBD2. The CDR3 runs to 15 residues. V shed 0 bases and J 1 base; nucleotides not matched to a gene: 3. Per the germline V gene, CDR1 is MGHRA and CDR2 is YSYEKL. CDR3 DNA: TGCGCCAGCAGCCAAGACCCGGGAGGTTCCTACGAGCAGTACTTC. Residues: CASSQDPGGSYEQYF.

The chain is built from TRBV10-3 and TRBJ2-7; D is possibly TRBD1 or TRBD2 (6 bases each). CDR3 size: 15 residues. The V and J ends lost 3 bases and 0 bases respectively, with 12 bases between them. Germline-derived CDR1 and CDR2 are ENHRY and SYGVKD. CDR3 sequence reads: CAISDKGGSSYEQYF. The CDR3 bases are TGTGCCATCAGTGACAAGGGGGGTAGCTCCTACGAGCAGTACTTC.

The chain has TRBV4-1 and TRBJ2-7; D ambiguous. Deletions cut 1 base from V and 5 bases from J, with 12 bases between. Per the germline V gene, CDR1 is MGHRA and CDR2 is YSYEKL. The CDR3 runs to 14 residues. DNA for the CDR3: TGCGCCAGCAGCCAAGTCACAGTCTCGGACGAGCAGTACTTC. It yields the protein CASSQVTVSDEQYF.

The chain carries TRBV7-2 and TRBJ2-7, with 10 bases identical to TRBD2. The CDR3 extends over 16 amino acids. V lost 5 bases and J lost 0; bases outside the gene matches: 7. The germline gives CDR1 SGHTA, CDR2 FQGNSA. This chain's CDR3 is CASSPGLAVSSYEQYF. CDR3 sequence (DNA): TGTGCCAGCAGCCCCGGACTAGCGGTGAGCTCCTACGAGCAGTACTTC.

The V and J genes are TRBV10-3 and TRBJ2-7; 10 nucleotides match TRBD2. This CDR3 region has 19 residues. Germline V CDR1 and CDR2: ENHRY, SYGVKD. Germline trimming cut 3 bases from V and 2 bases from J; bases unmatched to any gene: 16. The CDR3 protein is CAISDRLGGAGTSAYEQYF. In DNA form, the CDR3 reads TGTGCCATCAGTGATCGACTCGGAGGCGCCGGGACTAGCGCCTACGAGCAGTACTTC.